This T cell receptor (beta chain) was identified during a study of CD8 T cells in ankylosing spondylitis. Making the TCR beta libraries involved quantitative 5'-RACE with molecular barcodes. TCRdb ran MiXCR on the 5' RACE reads and lists one entry per CDR3 protein. The data hold under 150,000 distinct CDR3 sequences, with 7% to 10% observed a single time. Study conclusions and caveats: Clones linked to disease, bearing a CD8+ phenotype, were relatively rare in peripheral blood.

This clonotype came up many times. Its antigen is not known. The source is a male donor with ankylosing spondylitis or in good health (not recorded which). Sequencing was done on a sample of blood, either unsorted or a sorted T cell fraction (not recorded which).

The CDR3 DNA sequence: TGCAGCGTGTGGACGGACTCCTACGAGCAGTACTTC. Translating it yields CSVWTDSYEQYF. The chain combines TRBV29-1 with TRBJ2-7; D gene ambiguous. Trimming shortened V by 6 bases and J by 0 bases, and 9 bases separated the two germline ends. From germline, CDR1 is SQVTM and CDR2 ANQGSEA. The length of the CDR3 is 12 residues.